Presented here are 23 T cell receptor beta chains from one specimen sequenced in a study of blood T cell repertoires in COVID-19. Assay used: immunoSEQ multiplex PCR; TCRdb lists only in-frame clones, some missing. The data hold approximately 63,000 clones, with about nine tenths observed a single time. The sequencing input was peripheral blood. Source of these receptors: a woman of 80 years or more with acute or convalescent COVID-19.

This clone was detected a few times. This chain links TRBV20-1 with TRBJ1-5, with unresolved D. Trimming stripped 3 bases from V and 5 bases from J, with 11 bases between. The CDR3 has 13 amino acids. Germline assignment: CDR1 DFQATT and CDR2 SNEGSKA (reference sequence). For the CDR3, the DNA is TGCAGTGCTAGTAGGCCCCGGGATCAGCCCCAGCATTTT. Its translation: CSASRPRDQPQHF.

The chain combines TRBV7-9 with TRBJ1-4, with a possible D match to TRBD1 (5 bases). The ends were cut back, 1 base at V and 0 bases at J, with 18 bases in the middle. The CDR3 is made up of 19 amino acids. Germline loops: CDR1 SEHNR, CDR2 FQNEAQ (reference sequence). Here the CDR3 reads CASSLGQGGFGATNEKLFF. The CDR3 bases are TGTGCCAGCAGCTTAGGCCAGGGTGGGTTCGGTGCAACTAATGAAAAACTGTTTTTT.

The rearrangement uses TRBV10-1 and TRBJ1-4; TRBD1 might be the D (5 bases). The V gene lost 11 bases and the J gene lost 0 bases, with 7 bases spanning the gap. Germline V gene data show CDR1 as WNHNN and CDR2 as SYGVQD (reference sequence). CDR3 length equals 12 residues. Here the CDR3 reads CAQGSTNEKLFF. The CDR3 bases are TGCGCCCAGGGTTCAACTAATGAAAAACTGTTTTTT.

This clone was recorded a few times. J is TRBJ1-6 and V is TRBV7-9; maybe TRBD1 (6 bases). The germline V and J ends were trimmed by 0 bases and 7 bases, with 10 bases remaining between them. This CDR3 has 15 residues. CDR1 and CDR2 (germline): SEHNR, FQNEAQ (reference sequence). The CDR3 nucleotides are TGTGCCAGCAGCTTAGCGAGGACAGAGAATTCACCCCTCCACTTT. Amino acid sequence: CASSLARTENSPLHF.

The table lists this clone with a few counts. The rearrangement joins TRBV30 to TRBJ1-6; D perhaps matches TRBD1 (5 bases). V was trimmed by 3 bases and J by 8 bases, leaving 11 bases between them. This CDR3 comprises 13 residues. Germline CDR1 is GTSNPN and CDR2 is SVGIG (reference sequence). CDR3 residues: CAWRAQGDSPLHF. CDR3 DNA sequence: TGTGCCTGGAGAGCCCAGGGTGATTCACCCCTCCACTTT.

The genes are TRBV28 and TRBJ1-2, with unresolved D. V was trimmed by 5 bases and J by 7 bases, leaving 17 bases between them. CDR1 and CDR2 from the germline V gene are MDHEN and SYDVKM. The CDR3 is 14 amino acids. The CDR3 sequence is CASSEALGGSGYTF. CDR3 in DNA: TGTGCCAGCAGTGAGGCGCTAGGAGGTAGTGGCTACACCTTC.

The genes are TRBV28 and TRBJ2-2; 7 nucleotides match TRBD2. Losses at the gene ends were 10 bases for V and 4 bases for J; bases not matched to a gene: 9. The CDR3 contains 14 residues. Germline assignment: CDR1 MDHEN and CDR2 SYDVKM. The CDR3 loop is CAISEGGSTGELFF. CDR3 bases: TGTGCCATATCAGAGGGAGGGAGCACCGGGGAGCTGTTTTTT.

The chain couples TRBV3-1 (or the pseudogene TRBV3-2) to TRBJ2-3; TRBD2 matches at 12 bases. The CDR3 has 17 residues. J lost 3 bases, V lost 5 bases, and 9 bases had no gene match. CDR1 is LGHDT, CDR2 YNNKEL, per germline (reference sequence). The CDR3 DNA follows: TGTGCCAGCAGCTATTCCCCTAGCGGGAGGGGGACAGATACGCAGTATTTT. Translated, it gives CASSYSPSGRGTDTQYF.

The chain carries TRBV5-4 and TRBJ1-4; possibly TRBD1 for D (6 bases). CDR3 size: 15 residues. V gave up 3 bases and J gave up 7 bases, with 16 bases separating them. From germline, CDR1 is SGHNT and CDR2 YYREEE (reference sequence). This CDR3 is CASSSQGNFGEKLFF. The CDR3 DNA follows: TGTGCCAGCAGCTCACAGGGTAATTTCGGTGAAAAACTGTTTTTT.

The V gene is TRBV29-1, the J gene TRBJ2-3; D perhaps matches TRBD1 (7 bases). Trimming shortened V by 6 bases and J by 5 bases, and 21 bases separated the two germline ends. Germline CDR1 SQVTM, CDR2 ANQGSEA. CDR3 length: 15 residues. This CDR3 is CSVRGRDFSRDTQYF. Written as DNA, the CDR3 is TGCAGCGTGAGGGGGCGGGACTTCTCCCGAGATACGCAGTATTTT.

This clone was picked up one time. DNA for the CDR3: TGTGCCAGCAGCTTTTATTACGGGACTCAGAACACCGGGGAGCTGTTTTTT. Its protein product is CASSFYYGTQNTGELFF. This chain joins TRBV7-9 and TRBJ2-2; D is perhaps TRBD2 (6 bases). CDR1 is SEHNR and CDR2 is FQNEAQ in the germline V gene (reference sequence). V was trimmed by 3 bases and J by 1 base, leaving 15 bases between them. This CDR3 contains 17 residues.

The chain combines TRBV5-1 with TRBJ1-4, with unresolved D. CDR3 length equals 16 residues. Germline loops: CDR1 SGHRS, CDR2 YFSETQ. Trimming removed 0 bases from V and 10 bases from J, with 19 bases in between. Written as DNA, the CDR3 is TGCGCCAGCAGCTTGGTCCAGGCGGGCGGTTCGGGAAAACTGTTTTTT. Translation: CASSLVQAGGSGKLFF.

In its sample, this clone was seen once. This rearrangement joins TRBV6-5 to TRBJ2-5, with a weak D call TRBD2 (6 bases). CDR3 size: 13 residues. V lost 2 bases and J lost 6, with 10 bases in between. Germline values: CDR1 MNHEY, CDR2 SVGAGI. The CDR3 sequence: CASSYREAKTQYF. CDR3 bases: TGTGCCAGCAGTTACAGGGAGGCCAAGACCCAGTACTTC.

The CDR3 DNA follows: TGTGCCACCAGCAGACAGGGGGTCAATCAGCCCCAGCATTTT. Its translation is CATSRQGVNQPQHF. J is TRBJ1-5 and V is TRBV15, with 7 bases matching TRBD1. Losses at the gene ends were 2 bases for V and 3 bases for J; bases not matched to a gene: 1. From germline, CDR1 is LNHNV and CDR2 YYDKDF (reference sequence). This CDR3 comprises 14 residues.

This clone appeared a single time. J is TRBJ1-2 and V is TRBV3-1 (or the pseudogene TRBV3-2), with D tentatively TRBD1 (6 bases). The CDR3 sequence is 14 residues long. Germline CDR1 is LGHDT and CDR2 is YNNKEL (reference sequence). With 1 base removed from V and 7 bases from J, the gap between germline ends came to 13 bases. CDR3 DNA: TGTGCCAGCAGCCAAGGTTTGGCAGGGGTTGGCTACACCTTC. Translation gives CASSQGLAGVGYTF.

V usage is TRBV4-2 and J usage is TRBJ2-1; 8 bases fit TRBD2. CDR1 LGHNA and CDR2 YNFKEQ come from the germline V gene. With V trimmed by 1 base and J by 9 bases, 14 bases remained unmatched. The CDR3 has 17 amino acids. The CDR3 DNA reads as TGTGCCAGCAGCCAAGCCCTTACCCTAGCGGGCAGCGGTGAGCAGTTCTTC. It is translated as CASSQALTLAGSGEQFF.

Only a few counts were recorded for this clone. The chain joins TRBV2 to TRBJ2-1; maybe TRBD1 (5 bases). The CDR3 runs to 13 residues. CDR1 is SNHLY and CDR2 is FYNNEI in the germline V gene. The ends were cut back, 4 bases at V and 6 bases at J, with 10 bases in the middle. The CDR3 DNA sequence: TGTGCCAGCAGTGTGACAGTTTTCAATGAGCAGTTCTTC. It specifies CASSVTVFNEQFF.

This chain joins TRBV27 and TRBJ2-2, with 8 bases identical to TRBD1. Germline CDR1 is MNHEY and CDR2 is SMNVEV (reference sequence). The CDR3 is 15 amino acids. Trimming took 6 bases from V and 1 from J; bases not matched to a gene: 4. The CDR3 here is CASSRDRRNTGELFF. The CDR3, as DNA: TGTGCCAGCAGCCGGGACAGGAGGAACACCGGGGAGCTGTTTTTT.

V gene TRBV19 combines with J gene TRBJ1-1; tentatively, D is TRBD1 (5 bases). Germline loops: CDR1 LNHDA, CDR2 SQIVND (reference sequence). The V end was cut by 8 bases, the J end by 1 base, with 11 bases between. The CDR3 totals 13 residues. Here the CDR3 DNA reads TGTGCCAGTTCTGACAGCCGGAACACTGAAGCTTTCTTT. The encoded protein is CASSDSRNTEAFF.

This chain links TRBV6-5 with TRBJ1-2; 9 bases fit TRBD1. Looked up from germline, CDR1 is MNHEY and CDR2 is SVGAGI. V was pared by 6 bases and J by 6 bases, with 2 bases of the junction left unmatched. The CDR3 has 12 amino acids. The CDR3 loop is CASRRTGDGYTF. Here the CDR3 DNA reads TGTGCCAGCAGGCGGACAGGGGATGGCTACACCTTC.

V usage is TRBV5-1 and J usage is TRBJ1-2; D remains unclear. CDR1 SGHRS and CDR2 YFSETQ come from the germline V gene. This CDR3 region has 14 residues. The germline V and J ends were trimmed by 0 bases and 4 bases, with 10 bases remaining between them. CDR3 region: CASSLALEGYGYTF. The CDR3 coding sequence is TGCGCCAGCAGCTTGGCACTGGAGGGCTATGGCTACACCTTC.

The rearrangement links TRBV18 to TRBJ2-1; 9 nucleotides agree with TRBD1. The CDR3 consists of 15 residues. V dropped 2 bases and J dropped 8; count of bases not matched to a gene: 7. Germline loops: CDR1 KGHSH, CDR2 LQKENI. The CDR3 protein is CASSPGTGSLHEQFF. The CDR3 DNA reads TGTGCCAGCTCACCAGGGACAGGGAGCCTCCATGAGCAGTTCTTC.

The genes are TRBV20-1 and TRBJ2-1, with D unresolved. Germline loops: CDR1 DFQATT, CDR2 SNEGSKA (reference sequence). The V end was cut by 3 bases, the J end by 5 bases, with 5 bases between. The CDR3 has 11 amino acids. The CDR3 bases are TGCAGTGCTAGCGGTAACAATGAGCAGTTCTTC. This gives the protein CSASGNNEQFF.